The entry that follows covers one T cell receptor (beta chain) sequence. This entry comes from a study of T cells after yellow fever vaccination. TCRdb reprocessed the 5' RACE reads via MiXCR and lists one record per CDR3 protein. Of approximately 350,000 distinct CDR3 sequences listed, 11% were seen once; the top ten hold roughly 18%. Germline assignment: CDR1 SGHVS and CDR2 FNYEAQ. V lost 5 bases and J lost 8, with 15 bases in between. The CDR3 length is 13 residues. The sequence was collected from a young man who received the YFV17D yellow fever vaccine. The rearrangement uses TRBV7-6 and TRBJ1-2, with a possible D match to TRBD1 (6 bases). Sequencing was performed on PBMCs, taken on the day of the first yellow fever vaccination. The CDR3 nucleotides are TGTGCCAGCAGCCGAGGACAGAGTTTAGGCTACACCTTC. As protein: CASSRGQSLGYTF.